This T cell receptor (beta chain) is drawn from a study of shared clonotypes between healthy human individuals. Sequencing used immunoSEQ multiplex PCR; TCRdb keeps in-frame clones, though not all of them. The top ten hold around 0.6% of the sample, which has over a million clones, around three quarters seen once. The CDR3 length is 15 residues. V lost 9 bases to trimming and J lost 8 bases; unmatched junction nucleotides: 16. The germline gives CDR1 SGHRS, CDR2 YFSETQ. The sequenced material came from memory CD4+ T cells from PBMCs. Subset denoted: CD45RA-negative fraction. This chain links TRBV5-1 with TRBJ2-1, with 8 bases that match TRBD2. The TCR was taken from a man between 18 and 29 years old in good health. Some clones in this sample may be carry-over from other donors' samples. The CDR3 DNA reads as TGCGCCACAAGACCCTTAGCGGGACTTCCCGATGAGCAGTTCTTC. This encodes CATRPLAGLPDEQFF.